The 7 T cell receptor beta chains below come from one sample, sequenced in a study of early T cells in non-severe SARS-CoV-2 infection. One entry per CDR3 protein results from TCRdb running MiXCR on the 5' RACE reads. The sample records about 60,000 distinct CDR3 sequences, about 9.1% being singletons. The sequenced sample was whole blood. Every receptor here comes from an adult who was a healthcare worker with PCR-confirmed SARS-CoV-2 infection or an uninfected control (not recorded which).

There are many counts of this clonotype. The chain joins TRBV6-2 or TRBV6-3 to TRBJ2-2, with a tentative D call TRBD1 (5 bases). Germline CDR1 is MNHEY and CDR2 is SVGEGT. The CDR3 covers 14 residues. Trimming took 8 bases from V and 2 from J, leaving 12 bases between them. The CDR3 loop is CASLSRENTGELFF. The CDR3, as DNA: TGTGCCAGCCTCTCCAGGGAAAACACCGGGGAGCTGTTTTTT.

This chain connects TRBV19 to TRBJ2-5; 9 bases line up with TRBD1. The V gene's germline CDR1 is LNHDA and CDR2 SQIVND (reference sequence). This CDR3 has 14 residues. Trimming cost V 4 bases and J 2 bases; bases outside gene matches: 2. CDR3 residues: CASSTTGGQETQYF. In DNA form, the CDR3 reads TGTGCCAGTAGTACGACAGGGGGACAAGAGACCCAGTACTTC. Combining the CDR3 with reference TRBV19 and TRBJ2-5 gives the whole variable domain DGGITQSPKYLFRKEGQNVTLSCEQNLNHDAMYWYRQDPGQGLRLIYYSQIVNDFQKGDIAEGYSVSREKKESFPLTVTSAQKNPTAFYLCASSTTGGQETQYFGPGTRLLVL.

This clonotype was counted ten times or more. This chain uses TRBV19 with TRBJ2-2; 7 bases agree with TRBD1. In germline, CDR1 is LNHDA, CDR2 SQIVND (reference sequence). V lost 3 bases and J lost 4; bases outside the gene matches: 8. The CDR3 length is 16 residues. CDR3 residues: CASSITGQVATGELFF. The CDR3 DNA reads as TGTGCCAGTAGTATCACCGGACAGGTGGCCACCGGGGAGCTGTTTTTT. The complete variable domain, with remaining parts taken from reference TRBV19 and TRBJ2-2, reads DGGITQSPKYLFRKEGQNVTLSCEQNLNHDAMYWYRQDPGQGLRLIYYSQIVNDFQKGDIAEGYSVSREKKESFPLTVTSAQKNPTAFYLCASSITGQVATGELFFGEGSRLTVL.

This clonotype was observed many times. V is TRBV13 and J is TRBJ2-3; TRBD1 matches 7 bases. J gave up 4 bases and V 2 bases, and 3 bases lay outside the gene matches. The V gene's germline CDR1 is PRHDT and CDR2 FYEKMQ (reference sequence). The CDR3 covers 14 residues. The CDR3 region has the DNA TGTGCCAGCAGCTTAAGGGACAGACCAGATACGCAGTATTTT. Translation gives CASSLRDRPDTQYF.

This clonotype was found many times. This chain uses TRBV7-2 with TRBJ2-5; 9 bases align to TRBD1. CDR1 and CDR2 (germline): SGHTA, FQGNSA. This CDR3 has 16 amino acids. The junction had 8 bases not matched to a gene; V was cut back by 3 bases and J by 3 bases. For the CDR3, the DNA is TGTGCCAGCAGCTTGGGGCGGGGACAGGGAAAAGAGACCCAGTACTTC. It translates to CASSLGRGQGKETQYF. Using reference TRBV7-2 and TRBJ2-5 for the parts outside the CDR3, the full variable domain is GAGVSQSPSNKVTEKGKDVELRCDPISGHTALYWYRQSLGQGLEFLIYFQGNSAPDKSGLPSDRFSAERTGGSVSTLTIQRTQQEDSAVYLCASSLGRGQGKETQYFGPGTRLLVL.

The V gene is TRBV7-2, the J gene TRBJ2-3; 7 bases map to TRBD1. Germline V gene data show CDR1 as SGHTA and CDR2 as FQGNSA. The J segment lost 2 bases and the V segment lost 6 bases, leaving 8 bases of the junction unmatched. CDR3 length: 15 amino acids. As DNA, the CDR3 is TGTGCCAGCAGTCCAGGGGGAGAAGACACAGATACGCAGTATTTT. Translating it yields CASSPGGEDTDTQYF.

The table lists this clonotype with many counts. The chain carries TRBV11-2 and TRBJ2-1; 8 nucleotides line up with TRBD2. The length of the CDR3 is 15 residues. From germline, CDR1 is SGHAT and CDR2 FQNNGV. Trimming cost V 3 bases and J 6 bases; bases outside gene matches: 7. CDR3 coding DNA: TGTGCCAGCAGCTTTTCCGGGAGGGTAGGCAATGAGCAGTTCTTC. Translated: CASSFSGRVGNEQFF.